The 22 T cell receptor beta chains presented below share a single source sample, sequenced in a study of memory CD4+ T cells and cytomegalovirus serostatus. TCRdb's table, derived via immunoSEQ multiplex PCR, lists solely in-frame clones and lacks some. The sample includes approximately 88,000 clones, over 70% of them seen just once. Single viable CD3+CD4+CD8-CD45RO+ cells were sorted as the memory CD4+ T cells. The sample taken for sequencing was memory CD4+ T cells from blood. The origin of the receptors is an adult in good health and CMV-seropositive.

V usage is TRBV2 and J usage is TRBJ1-5, with a possible D match to TRBD1 (6 bases). V lost 1 base, J lost 4 bases, and 11 bases lay in between. CDR1 is SNHLY, CDR2 FYNNEI, per germline. The CDR3 is 15 residues long. The CDR3 protein is CASSEGGGRNQPQHF. The CDR3, as DNA: TGTGCCAGCAGTGAAGGGGGGGGCCGGAATCAGCCCCAGCATTTT. Variable domain in full (rest from reference TRBV2 and TRBJ1-5): EPEVTQTPSHQVTQMGQEVILRCVPISNHLYFYWYRQILGQKVEFLVSFYNNEISEKSEIFDDQFSVERPDGSNFTLKIRSTKLEDSAMYFCASSEGGGRNQPQHFGDGTRLSIL.

The chain links TRBV7-8 to TRBJ1-6, with D possibly being TRBD1 (6 bases). This CDR3 comprises 17 residues. Per the germline V gene, CDR1 is SGHVS and CDR2 is FQNEAQ. V lost 1 base and J 8 bases, leaving 18 bases between the germline ends. Here the CDR3 reads CASSLGGGAKMDSPLHF. CDR3 nucleotide sequence: TGTGCCAGCAGCTTAGGAGGGGGGGCCAAGATGGATTCACCCCTCCACTTT. Drawing the rest from reference TRBV7-8 and TRBJ1-6, the complete variable domain is GAGVSQSPRYKVAKRGQDVALRCDPISGHVSLFWYQQALGQGPEFLTYFQNEAQLDKSGLPSDRFFAERPEGSVSTLKIQRTQQEDSAVYLCASSLGGGAKMDSPLHFGNGTRLTVT.

This clone was seen a single time. The chain carries TRBV28 and TRBJ2-3; D gene unclear. V was cut by 6 bases and J by 4 bases, with 11 bases left in between. From germline, CDR1 is MDHEN and CDR2 SYDVKM. The CDR3 sequence is 13 residues long. The CDR3 DNA follows: TGTGCCAGCAGACAGACCAGTTCAGATACGCAGTATTTT. It translates to CASRQTSSDTQYF.

This clone was detected only a few times. The rearrangement uses TRBV7-9 and TRBJ1-2, with 9 bases fitting TRBD1. CDR3 size: 15 residues. V shed 4 bases, J shed 7 bases, and the junction held 10 bases outside the gene matches. CDR1 is SEHNR and CDR2 is FQNEAQ in the germline V gene (reference sequence). CDR3 in amino acids: CASSSSDRGGSGYTF. As DNA, the CDR3 is TGTGCCAGCAGCTCCTCGGACAGGGGAGGGTCTGGCTACACCTTC.

As concerns this clone: The junction departs from the called germline gene at one end, perhaps through a read error. The chain has TRBV7-7 and TRBJ2-1; no clear D. Looked up from germline, CDR1 is SSHAT and CDR2 is FNYEAQ (reference sequence). The CDR3 length is 15 residues. This chain's CDR3 is CASSLGSGSYNEQFF. The CDR3 DNA follows: TGTGCTAGCAGCTTAGGATCAGGCTCCTACAATGAGCAGTTCTTC. The variable domain in full, with the rest retrieved from reference TRBV7-7 and TRBJ2-1, is GAGVSQSPRYKVTKRGQDVTLRCDPISSHATLYWYQQALGQGPEFLTYFNYEAQPDKSGLPSDRFSAERPEGSISTLTIQRTEQRDSAMYRCASSLGSGSYNEQFFGPGTRLTVL.

The J gene is TRBJ1-3, the V gene TRBV7-6; the match to TRBD1 covers 9 bases. V was clipped by 3 bases and J by 2 bases; unmatched bases: 2. CDR3 length: 15 amino acids. CDR1 and CDR2 (germline): SGHVS, FNYEAQ. The CDR3 is CASSLTGGTGNTIYF. The CDR3 coding sequence is TGTGCCAGCAGCTTGACAGGGGGGACTGGAAACACCATATATTTT.

The CDR3 DNA follows: TGTGCCAGCACTTGGAGGGGGTCAGGTGGCTACACCTTC. Its translation is CASTWRGSGGYTF. This chain links TRBV6-1 with TRBJ1-2; D possibly corresponds to TRBD1 (6 bases). Per the germline V gene, CDR1 is MNHNS and CDR2 is SASEGT. Trimming removed 7 bases at V and 7 bases at J, with 16 bases between. The CDR3 runs to 13 residues.

The gene calls are TRBV11-3 and TRBJ2-5; 9 bases map to TRBD2. V lost 5 bases to trimming and J lost 2 bases; unmatched junction nucleotides: 12. The CDR3 sequence is 17 residues long. CDR1 is SGHNT and CDR2 is YENEEA in the germline V gene. The CDR3 reads CASSRLRAREGQETQYF. Written as DNA, the CDR3 is TGTGCCAGCAGCCGGTTACGAGCGCGGGAGGGACAAGAGACCCAGTACTTC.

The chain recombines TRBV7-9 with TRBJ2-5, with D possibly being TRBD2 (5 bases). This CDR3 spans 15 amino acids. Trimming cost V 3 bases and J 2 bases, with 13 bases left between them. The germline gives CDR1 SEHNR, CDR2 FQNEAQ (reference sequence). The CDR3 sequence is CASSLGSGIQETQYF. The CDR3 nucleotides are TGTGCCAGCAGCTTGGGCTCCGGGATACAAGAGACCCAGTACTTC.

V gene TRBV6-1 combines with J gene TRBJ1-2; 7 bases map to TRBD1. Trimming cost V 6 bases and J 5 bases; bases outside gene matches: 6. This CDR3 has 13 residues. CDR1 and CDR2 (germline): MNHNS, SASEGT. In DNA form, the CDR3 reads TGTGCCAGCAGCCCCGACAGGGTGTATGGCTACACCTTC. Translated: CASSPDRVYGYTF.

CDR3 protein: CASRGDTSNQPQHF. Written as DNA, the CDR3 is TGTGCCAGCAGGGGTGACACTAGCAATCAGCCCCAGCATTTT. The chain recombines TRBV2 with TRBJ1-5; D is uncertain. This CDR3 has 14 residues. The V end was cut by 6 bases, the J end by 0 bases, with 9 bases between. Germline lookup yields CDR1 SNHLY and CDR2 FYNNEI.

This clone occurred a few times. This rearrangement joins TRBV27 to TRBJ1-1; 7 bases match TRBD1. Germline V lookup: CDR1 MNHEY, CDR2 SMNVEV (reference sequence). J gave up 1 base and V 8 bases, and 4 bases lay outside the gene matches. The CDR3 runs 13 residues. The CDR3 reads CASVGTANTEAFF. As DNA, the CDR3 is TGTGCCAGCGTCGGGACAGCGAACACTGAAGCTTTCTTT.

The J gene is TRBJ1-1, the V gene TRBV28; 9 nucleotides line up with TRBD1. After removal of 7 bases from V and 5 bases from J, the junction contained 8 bases not matched to a gene. Germline values: CDR1 MDHEN, CDR2 SYDVKM. The CDR3 is 14 amino acids. The CDR3 spells CASTTGGYGTEAFF. The DNA for the CDR3 is TGTGCCAGCACTACAGGGGGCTATGGGACTGAAGCTTTCTTT. The entire variable domain, with the rest obtained from reference TRBV28 and TRBJ1-1, is as follows: DVKVTQSSRYLVKRTGEKVFLECVQDMDHENMFWYRQDPGLGLRLIYFSYDVKMKEKGDIPEGYSVSREKKERFSLILESASTNQTSMYLCASTTGGYGTEAFFGQGTRLTVV.

The chain combines TRBV6-5 with TRBJ2-7; D gene uncertain. With 6 bases removed from V and 5 bases from J, the gap between germline ends came to 14 bases. This CDR3 region has 13 residues. CDR1 is MNHEY and CDR2 is SVGAGI in the germline V gene. The CDR3 sequence: CASSGRNRHEQYF. The DNA for the CDR3 is TGTGCCAGCAGCGGACGTAATCGACACGAGCAGTACTTC.

The chain employs TRBV5-4 and TRBJ2-1; 7 positions match TRBD1. Germline V lookup: CDR1 SGHNT, CDR2 YYREEE (reference sequence). This CDR3 region has 16 residues. The trim removed 4 bases at V and 3 bases at J, leaving 10 bases unmatched. CDR3 loop: CASSRQTGELYNEQFF. DNA of the CDR3: TGTGCCAGCAGCCGTCAAACAGGGGAACTCTACAATGAGCAGTTCTTC.

In DNA form, the CDR3 reads TGTGCCAGCAGCCAAAGCCTCCCAACAGGGGGGACTGGAAACACCATATATTTT. Translating it yields CASSQSLPTGGTGNTIYF. The chain links TRBV4-2 to TRBJ1-3; 8 bases are shared with TRBD1. The CDR3 runs to 18 residues. Germline V gene data show CDR1 as LGHNA and CDR2 as YNFKEQ. Trimming at V came to 2 bases and at J to 2 bases, leaving 11 bases not matched to a gene.

The CDR3 is CASSLQQVSQGGSEAFF. For the CDR3, the DNA is TGTGCCAGCTCACTCCAACAGGTCTCGCAGGGGGGCTCTGAAGCTTTCTTT. The chain combines TRBV18 with TRBJ1-1; the match to TRBD1 covers 7 bases. V dropped 4 bases and J dropped 6; count of bases not matched to a gene: 17. The CDR3 is 17 residues long. Germline CDR1 reads KGHSH; CDR2 reads LQKENI. The full variable domain, its missing parts supplied by reference TRBV18 and TRBJ1-1, is NAGVMQNPRHLVRRRGQEARLRCSPMKGHSHVYWYRQLPEEGLKFMVYLQKENIIDESGMPKERFSAEFPKEGPSILRIQQVVRGDSAAYFCASSLQQVSQGGSEAFFGQGTRLTVV.

This chain joins TRBV2 and TRBJ2-7, with 8 bases lining up with TRBD2. The germline V gene has CDR1 SNHLY and CDR2 FYNNEI. The CDR3 contains 12 residues. The ends lost 7 bases at V and 5 bases at J; junction bases unmatched: 4. The chain's CDR3 is CASTGLVDEQYF. In DNA form, the CDR3 reads TGTGCCAGCACGGGACTAGTGGACGAGCAGTACTTC.

The chain is built from TRBV7-2 and TRBJ2-4; 9 bases agree with TRBD2. The CDR3 loop spans 16 amino acids. Germline loops: CDR1 SGHTA, CDR2 FQGNSA. With V trimmed by 2 bases and J by 4 bases, 6 bases remained unmatched. In nucleotides, the CDR3 is TGTGCCAGCAGCTTAATAACTAGCGGGTCAAAAAACATTCAGTACTTC. This translates into CASSLITSGSKNIQYF.

This clone was observed a handful of times. The chain recombines TRBV18 with TRBJ2-2; TRBD1 agrees at 7 bases. Germline trimming cut 0 bases from V and 2 bases from J; bases unmatched to any gene: 6. The CDR3 runs 17 residues. Germline CDR1 and CDR2: KGHSH and LQKENI. CDR3 loop: CASSPPQQGTNTGELFF. CDR3 nucleotides: TGTGCCAGCTCACCACCCCAACAGGGGACCAACACCGGGGAGCTGTTTTTT.

The chain has TRBV7-8 and TRBJ2-7; 7 bases match TRBD1. Trimming cost V 8 bases and J 2 bases; bases outside gene matches: 3. CDR3 size: 12 residues. Germline-derived CDR1 and CDR2 are SGHVS and FQNEAQ. The CDR3 DNA is TGTGCCAGCGGACAGGCGACCTACGAGCAGTACTTC. Protein: CASGQATYEQYF.

This chain connects TRBV6-1 to TRBJ1-1; no clear D gene. This CDR3 has 14 amino acids. Trimming shortened V by 3 bases and J by 3 bases, and 11 bases separated the two germline ends. Germline V lookup: CDR1 MNHNS, CDR2 SASEGT. This chain's CDR3 is CASSDVPADTEAFF. The CDR3 region has the DNA TGTGCCAGCAGTGATGTCCCGGCTGACACTGAAGCTTTCTTT.